Listed below are T cell receptor beta chains from one sample, sequenced in a study of brain T cells in children with intractable seizures. The table came from immunoSEQ multiplex PCR; TCRdb's copy has only in-frame clones and leaves some out. The table includes about 340,000 clones, roughly 92% detected once. The specimen comprised peripheral blood, sampled less than 6 months after surgery. The receptor source for this set is a boy younger than two with tuberous sclerosis and intractable seizures. CDR3s include the opening cysteine and the closing phenylalanine or tryptophan. The D gene is left open where the match is weak. Clone size is given for some rows only: seen once, a few or many times, or a class if the clone is expanded.

D gene | clone size | J gene | V gene | CDR3 DNA | CDR3 protein
TRBD1 | NA | TRBJ1-1 | TRBV19 | TGTGCCAGTAGTCCCCCCGGGACAGATGAAGCTTTCTTT | CASSPPGTDEAFF
NA | NA | TRBJ2-7 | TRBV5-4 | TGTGCCAGCAGCTCCCGGGACCTTGGCTCCTACGAGCAGTACTTC | CASSSRDLGSYEQYF
NA | NA | TRBJ1-2 | TRBV11-1 | TGTGCCAGCACCGATACGCGGAGGGCTGGGTATGGCTACACCTTC | CASTDTRRAGYGYTF
NA | NA | TRBJ2-5 | TRBV7-2 | TGTGCCAGCAGCTTAACCGGCCTAGAACAAGAGACCCAGTACTTC | CASSLTGLEQETQYF
TRBD2 | NA | TRBJ2-1 | TRBV7-3 | TGTGCCAGCGGACTAGCGGGACTTTACAATGAGCAGTTCTTC | CASGLAGLYNEQFF
NA | NA | TRBJ2-7 | TRBV29-1 | TGCAGCGTTGATTCGGGGTCGCACGAGCAGTACTTC | CSVDSGSHEQYF
TRBD1 | NA | TRBJ1-4 | TRBV13 | TGTGCCAGCAGCACTAGACAGGGGAAGGGTGAAAAACTGTTTTTT | CASSTRQGKGEKLFF
NA | NA | TRBJ1-6 | TRBV12-3/TRBV12-4 | TGTGCCAGCACCGGCTCCTATAATTCACCCCTCCACTTT | CASTGSYNSPLHF
TRBD1 | NA | TRBJ2-7 | TRBV7-2 | TGTGCCAGCAGCCTATTAAATCCAGGGGGCGGTTCTCAGTACTTC | CASSLLNPGGGSQYF
NA | NA | TRBJ1-6 | TRBV28 | TGTGCCAGCAGGAGGGGACGGAATAATTCACCCCTCCACTTT | CASRRGRNNSPLHF
NA | NA | TRBJ1-1 | TRBV3-1/TRBV3-2 | TGTGCCAGCAGCCAGGATCCATTGAACACTGAAGCTTTCTTT | CASSQDPLNTEAFF
TRBD2 | once | TRBJ2-1 | TRBV3-1/TRBV3-2 | TGTGCCAGCAGCCAAGAAGAGCGGGGTCGCTACAATGAGCAGTTCTTC | CASSQEERGRYNEQFF
TRBD1 | NA | TRBJ1-3 | TRBV5-1 | TGCGCCAGCAGCTTACTTACAGGGGGATCTGGAAACACCATATATTTT | CASSLLTGGSGNTIYF
NA | NA | TRBJ1-2 | TRBV9 | TGTGCCAGCAGCGACCGGGACCGGGTTCCTTTCGGCTACACCTTC | CASSDRDRVPFGYTF
NA | NA | TRBJ2-7 | TRBV10-1 | TGCGCCAGCGGGGACACCTCCTACGAGCAGTACTTC | CASGDTSYEQYF
NA | NA | TRBJ2-3 | TRBV2 | TGTGCCAGCAGTGGCGGTCTAAGCACAGATACGCAGTATTTT | CASSGGLSTDTQYF
TRBD2 | NA | TRBJ2-1 | TRBV19 | TGTGCCAGTAGTATATTAGGGACTAGCGTGATTCATGAGCAGTTCTTC | CASSILGTSVIHEQFF
TRBD2 | NA | TRBJ2-7 | TRBV5-4 | TGTGCCAGCAGCGTACCGGGAGGGACCAGTAAGTTC | CASSVPGGTSKF
NA | NA | TRBJ1-5 | TRBV7-9 | TGTGCCAGCAGCTTAATGGGGGGGCAGCCCCAGCATTTT | CASSLMGGQPQHF
TRBD1 | NA | TRBJ2-1 | TRBV9 | TGTGCCAGCAGCCCAAGACAGGGGGCAAACTACAATGAGCAGTTCTTC | CASSPRQGANYNEQFF
NA | NA | TRBJ2-2 | TRBV2 | TGTGCCAGCTCAACTGTATCGGACACCGGGGAGCTGTTTTTT | CASSTVSDTGELFF
NA | NA | TRBJ1-6 | TRBV19 | TGTGCCAGTAGTATACGTTTCACGGATAATTCACCCCTCCACTTT | CASSIRFTDNSPLHF
TRBD2 | NA | TRBJ2-1 | TRBV11-1 | TGTGCCAGCAGCTTCGGGACTAGCGGGGGCTACAATGAGCAGTTCTTC | CASSFGTSGGYNEQFF
NA | NA | TRBJ2-3 | TRBV25-1 | TGTGCCAGCAGTGGCTTACAGGGAACAGATACGCAGTATTTT | CASSGLQGTDTQYF
NA | NA | TRBJ1-2 | TRBV2 | TGTGCCAGCTCTCTATCAGTCAACTATGGCTACACCTTC | CASSLSVNYGYTF
NA | many | TRBJ2-7 | TRBV5-1 | TGCGCCAGCAGCCTGGGAGGCGACTACGAGCAGTACTTC | CASSLGGDYEQYF
NA | NA | TRBJ1-1 | TRBV14 | TGTGCCAGCACCCCCCTGTGGAACACTGAAGCTTTCTTT | CASTPLWNTEAFF
NA | NA | TRBJ2-3 | TRBV9 | TGTGCCAGCAGCACCCGCGGGGGCCCAGGGGGGACAGATACGCAGTATTTT | CASSTRGGPGGTDTQYF
NA | NA | TRBJ2-1 | TRBV2 | TGTGCCAGCAGTCCGGACAGCTACAATGAGCAGTTCTTC | CASSPDSYNEQFF
NA | once | TRBJ2-7 | TRBV7-3 | TGTGCCAGCAGCTCCCCACTGCGCTCCTACGAGCAGTACTTC | CASSSPLRSYEQYF
TRBD1 | NA | TRBJ1-2 | TRBV7-9 | TGTGCCAGCAGCCGGACAGGGGACGGCTACACCTTC | CASSRTGDGYTF
NA | NA | TRBJ1-2 | TRBV24-1 | TGTGCCCCTCAGAACTATGGCTACACCTTC | CAPQNYGYTF
NA | NA | TRBJ2-5 | TRBV5-1 | TGCGCCAGCAGCTCCCCGGGGGAGACCCAGTACTTC | CASSSPGETQYF
TRBD1 | NA | TRBJ2-7 | TRBV7-9 | TGTGCCAGCAGCTTAGCGGGGGACAGGGTCGAGCAGTACTTC | CASSLAGDRVEQYF
TRBD2 | NA | TRBJ2-1 | TRBV5-1 | TGCGCCAGCAGCTTGGCCGGGGGACTAGAGCAGTTCTTC | CASSLAGGLEQFF
TRBD1 | once | TRBJ1-1 | TRBV19 | TGTGCCAGTAGTATGGAGACAGGGACGAACACTGAAGCTTTCTTT | CASSMETGTNTEAFF